A selection of T cell receptor beta chains follows, all from one sample in a study of beta chain features in type 1 diabetes. The data were produced by immunoSEQ multiplex PCR, yet TCRdb's version contains in-frame clones alone and is incomplete. The table has hundreds of thousands of clones, around 15% seen once; the top ten hold around 0.095%. The specimen sequenced was naive CD4+ T cells from blood. The receptor source for this set is a man between 18 and 29 years old in good health. Both conserved end residues are part of each CDR3. The D gene is left open where the match is weak. Size tells how often a clone was seen (once, few, many) or the class of an expanded clone, and some rows leave it out.

TGTGCCAGCAGCCCCTTTCGATCGAAGGAGGTAACTTTCTTT | CASSPFRSKEVTFF | - | 14 | - | TRBJ1-1 | TRBV11-2
TGTGCCAGCAGAGCCGGGACACTGGACGAAAAACTGTTTTTT | CASRAGTLDEKLFF | - | 14 | few | TRBJ1-4 | TRBV28
TGTGCCAGCAGTTTAGGGTCGGCAGGGGGCGACGAGCAGTACTTC | CASSLGSAGGDEQYF | TRBD1 | 15 | - | TRBJ2-7 | TRBV28
TGTGCCAGCAGCGCGGGACAGGGGGCAGTTCAGCAGTACTTC | CASSAGQGAVQQYF | TRBD1 | 14 | - | TRBJ2-7 | TRBV7-2
TGTGCCAGCAGCTTAGGGGTCTACGAGCAGTACTTC | CASSLGVYEQYF | - | 12 | - | TRBJ2-7 | TRBV7-9
TGTGCCAGCAGCCCTAGGGGGGAGTTGGACAATGAGCAGTTCTTC | CASSPRGELDNEQFF | - | 15 | few | TRBJ2-1 | TRBV11-2
TGTGCCTGGAGTGGAAGGTCAATTTTAGCTAACTATGGCTACACCTTC | CAWSGRSILANYGYTF | - | 16 | - | TRBJ1-2 | TRBV30
TGTGCCAGTAGTAGGATAACAGGAGAGGGAAATTACGAGCAGTACTTC | CASSRITGEGNYEQYF | - | 16 | - | TRBJ2-7 | TRBV19
TGTGCCAGCAGCATTGGGACTAGTATAGATACGCAGTATTTT | CASSIGTSIDTQYF | TRBD2 | 14 | few | TRBJ2-3 | TRBV7-2
TGTGCCAGCAGCAAACAGGGGCACTATGGCTACACCTTC | CASSKQGHYGYTF | TRBD1 | 13 | few | TRBJ1-2 | TRBV14
TGTGCCAGCAGCCCCCCGAACCGCGGGAACACTGAAGCTTTCTTT | CASSPPNRGNTEAFF | - | 15 | - | TRBJ1-1 | TRBV14
TGTGCCAGCAGCTTGAAGGGGAGTTCGAACACTGAAGCTTTCTTT | CASSLKGSSNTEAFF | - | 15 | - | TRBJ1-1 | TRBV7-9
TGCGCCAGCCGTCAGGGCCAAGAGACCCAGTACTTC | CASRQGQETQYF | - | 12 | - | TRBJ2-5 | TRBV5-1
TGTGCCAGCAGCCCCCCAGGACAGGGGAGATACGAGCAGTACTTC | CASSPPGQGRYEQYF | TRBD1 | 15 | few | TRBJ2-7 | TRBV5-4
TGTGCCAGCTCAGGGGGAGGAGAGACCCAGTACTTC | CASSGGGETQYF | - | 12 | few | TRBJ2-5 | TRBV18
TGTGCCAGCAGCCAAGATTGGAGTGATCAGCCCCAGCATTTT | CASSQDWSDQPQHF | - | 14 | few | TRBJ1-5 | TRBV4-2
TGTGCCAGCTCACCAGGACAGGGTGCACCCCTCCACTTT | CASSPGQGAPLHF | TRBD1 | 13 | few | TRBJ1-6 | TRBV18
TGTGCCAGCAGCGGACGGACAGGGAATGGCTACACCTTC | CASSGRTGNGYTF | TRBD1 | 13 | - | TRBJ1-2 | TRBV7-3
TGTGCCAGCAGCTTCCTCCAGGGGGTCGAAGCTTTCTTT | CASSFLQGVEAFF | TRBD1 | 13 | few | TRBJ1-1 | TRBV7-9
TGTGCCAGCAGTTTTAGAGTTAGCACAGATACGCAGTATTTT | CASSFRVSTDTQYF | - | 14 | - | TRBJ2-3 | TRBV28
TGTGCCAGCAGCTTATATCCTAGCGGGAGTGGCCAAGAGACCCAGTACTTC | CASSLYPSGSGQETQYF | TRBD2 | 17 | - | TRBJ2-5 | TRBV7-3
TGTGCCAGTACCACAGGGCAGGAGGTCTGGGGCTACACCTTC | CASTTGQEVWGYTF | - | 14 | - | TRBJ1-2 | TRBV19
TGTGCCAGCAGCTTGGCAGGGAGGGGGTACACTGAAGCTTTCTTT | CASSLAGRGYTEAFF | - | 15 | - | TRBJ1-1 | TRBV5-4
TGTGCCAGCAGACCAACTAGCGGGAGAAGCACAGATACGCAGTATTTT | CASRPTSGRSTDTQYF | TRBD2 | 16 | few | TRBJ2-3 | TRBV7-2
TGTGCCAGCAGCAAAGAGGAGCGGTCCCTCACGGGGAACATTCAGTACTTC | CASSKEERSLTGNIQYF | - | 17 | many | TRBJ2-4 | TRBV21-1
TGTGCCAGCACCCTCGGGAGGGGATGGGAAGCTTTCTTT | CASTLGRGWEAFF | - | 13 | - | TRBJ1-1 | TRBV28
TGTGCCAGCAGTGATAACAGGGGTGCCACTGAAGCTTTCTTT | CASSDNRGATEAFF | TRBD1 | 14 | few | TRBJ1-1 | TRBV6-1
TGTGCCAGCAGCTTGCGGGGACTAGCGGGACGGGCGGGGTACGAGCAGTACTTC | CASSLRGLAGRAGYEQYF | TRBD2 | 18 | few | TRBJ2-7 | TRBV7-9
TGTGCCAGCAGGGCCTCAACTAATGAAAAACTGTTTTTT | CASRASTNEKLFF | - | 13 | few | TRBJ1-4 | TRBV7-9
TGTGCCAGCAGCCCTGGGACATCTAACTATGGCTACACCTTC | CASSPGTSNYGYTF | - | 14 | - | TRBJ1-2 | TRBV11-2
TGTGCCATCAAGGCAGAGTACGAGCAGTACTTC | CAIKAEYEQYF | - | 11 | few | TRBJ2-7 | TRBV10-3
TGTGCCAGCAGCCCCCGCGTGGTAGCGAGCAGCACAGATACGCAGTATTTT | CASSPRVVASSTDTQYF | - | 17 | few | TRBJ2-3 | TRBV9
TGTGCCAGCTCGGACACCGCCGGGACCCAGTACTTC | CASSDTAGTQYF | - | 12 | - | TRBJ2-5 | TRBV18
TGTGCCAGCGTACCGACAGGGGCGTACACAGATACGCAGTATTTT | CASVPTGAYTDTQYF | TRBD1 | 15 | - | TRBJ2-3 | TRBV5-5
TGTGCCAGCAGAGTCGAATTGAACACTGAAGCTTTCTTT | CASRVELNTEAFF | - | 13 | few | TRBJ1-1 | TRBV7-3
TGCGCCAGCAGCTTACGAGTCGGGAGAAGCTCCTACAATGAGCAGTTCTTC | CASSLRVGRSSYNEQFF | - | 17 | few | TRBJ2-1 | TRBV5-1
TGTGCCAGCAGCTTAGCAGGGTGGGAGACCCAGTACTTC | CASSLAGWETQYF | - | 13 | few | TRBJ2-5 | TRBV7-9
TGTGCCAGCAGCCCGTGGACCGAATCCTACGAGCAGTACTTC | CASSPWTESYEQYF | - | 14 | few | TRBJ2-7 | TRBV9
TGCGCCAGCAGCGCTCCTACTAGACAGGGGCGACAAGAGACCCAGTACTTC | CASSAPTRQGRQETQYF | TRBD1 | 17 | few | TRBJ2-5 | TRBV5-1
TGTGCCAGCAGCTTTATCGCCCGGGAGCAGTACTTC | CASSFIAREQYF | - | 12 | - | TRBJ2-7 | TRBV7-2
TGTGCCAGCAGTCCACAACTCGGGAAAGCAGAGCAGTACTTC | CASSPQLGKAEQYF | - | 14 | few | TRBJ2-7 | TRBV6-6
TGTGCCATCAGTGAGCCGGACAGGGGATCCTACGAGCAGTACTTC | CAISEPDRGSYEQYF | TRBD1 | 15 | few | TRBJ2-7 | TRBV10-3
TGTGCCAGCACCGGGAGGGAGGGGCTTTGGGAGACCCAGTACTTC | CASTGREGLWETQYF | TRBD2 | 15 | - | TRBJ2-5 | TRBV7-2
TGTGCCAGCAGCTTTCCAGACAGGGGGATAGATACGCAGTATTTT | CASSFPDRGIDTQYF | TRBD1 | 15 | - | TRBJ2-3 | TRBV7-2
TGTGCCAGCAGTTTCTTGGACAGGGGCGACAATGAGCAGTTCTTC | CASSFLDRGDNEQFF | TRBD1 | 15 | - | TRBJ2-1 | TRBV6-5
TGTGCCAGCACCTTCGGGACCAGGCTCTCCTACGAGCAGTACTTC | CASTFGTRLSYEQYF | - | 15 | - | TRBJ2-7 | TRBV5-8
TGTGCCAGCAGCTTTCGGAACTCTGGGGCCAACGTCCTGACTTTC | CASSFRNSGANVLTF | - | 15 | - | TRBJ2-6 | TRBV5-4
TGTGCCAGCAGCGCCGGAGGGCACAATGAGCAGTTCTTC | CASSAGGHNEQFF | - | 13 | - | TRBJ2-1 | TRBV9
TGTGCCAGCAGTGAAGTTTCCGATCAGCCCCAGCATTTT | CASSEVSDQPQHF | - | 13 | - | TRBJ1-5 | TRBV6-5
TGTGCCAGCAGCATCCAGGGCGGCATCTATGGCTACACCTTC | CASSIQGGIYGYTF | - | 14 | - | TRBJ1-2 | TRBV9
TGTGCCAGCAGCCGGGAGGGGACTAGCAGGATGAGTGAGCAGTTCTTC | CASSREGTSRMSEQFF | TRBD2 | 16 | - | TRBJ2-1 | TRBV7-2
TGTGCCAGCAGCTTAGGGACCCGGGCGGTCCACTTT | CASSLGTRAVHF | - | 12 | few | TRBJ1-6 | TRBV7-9